The sample holds one count of the clone carrying this T cell receptor (beta chain). Its antigen remains unknown. This entry belongs to a study of shared clonotypes between healthy human individuals. Replicate PCRs for sorted subsets used approximately 220 ng DNA; this equaled 25,000 to 30,000 T cell genomes. The assay was immunoSEQ multiplex PCR, and TCRdb's table has in-frame clones only and misses some. In the table there are over a million clones, about 75% of which are singletons. Regarding the study as a whole: All-four-donor shared clonotypes had higher generation probabilities than non-shared clonotypes did. Sampling was confined to blood; repertoires within tissues likely differ.

The CDR3 covers 16 residues. Unmatched junction bases numbered 8, after V lost 5 bases and J lost 5 bases. Germline loops: CDR1 SEHNR, CDR2 FQNEAQ (reference sequence). Material for sequencing was memory CD4+ T cells sorted from blood. Subset meaning: CD45RA-negative fraction. This receptor was taken from a man between 18 and 29 years old in good health. The V gene is TRBV7-9, the J gene TRBJ2-5; 13 bases agree with TRBD2. CDR3 bases: TGTGCCAGCAGCCCCCGAGAGACTAGCGGGAGGGAGACCCAGTACTTC. Its protein is CASSPRETSGRETQYF.